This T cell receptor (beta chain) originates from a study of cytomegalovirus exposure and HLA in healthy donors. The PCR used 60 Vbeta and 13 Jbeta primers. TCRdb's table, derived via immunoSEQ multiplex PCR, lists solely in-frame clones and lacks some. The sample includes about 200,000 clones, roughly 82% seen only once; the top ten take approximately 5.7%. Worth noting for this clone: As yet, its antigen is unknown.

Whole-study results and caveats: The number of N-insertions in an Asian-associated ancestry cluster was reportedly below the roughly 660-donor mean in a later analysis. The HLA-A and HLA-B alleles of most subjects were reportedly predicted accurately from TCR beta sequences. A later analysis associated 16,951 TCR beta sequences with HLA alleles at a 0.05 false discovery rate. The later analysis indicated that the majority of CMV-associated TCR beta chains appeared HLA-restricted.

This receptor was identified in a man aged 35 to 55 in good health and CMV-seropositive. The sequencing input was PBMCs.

This CDR3 is CASRASGSNEQFF. In DNA, the CDR3 is TGTGCCAGCAGGGCTAGCGGGTCCAATGAGCAGTTCTTC. The J gene is TRBJ2-1, the V gene TRBV14; 8 positions match TRBD2. The CDR3 sequence is 13 residues long. V was clipped by 6 bases and J by 6 bases; unmatched bases: 4. Germline CDR1 is SGHDN and CDR2 is FVKESK.